This section outlines one TCR beta chain sequence together with its context. Only in-frame clones appear in the TCRdb table, and some are missing; sequencing was by immunoSEQ multiplex PCR. The sample carries under 55,000 clones, 80% recorded once. The data are from a study of control samples from healthy donors and cancer patients. The CDR3 contains 16 residues. The germline V gene has CDR1 SGHAT and CDR2 FQDESV (reference sequence). V shed 1 base and J shed 1 base, with 11 bases lying between them. The chain couples TRBV11-1 to TRBJ2-4; D is uncertain. The sequence came from a man between 65 and 85 years old in good health. The material sequenced was blood. The CDR3: CASSLGGTGAKNIQYF. In DNA, the CDR3 is TGTGCCAGCAGCTTAGGAGGTACTGGGGCCAAAAACATTCAGTACTTC. Variable domain in full (rest from reference TRBV11-1 and TRBJ2-4): EAEVAQSPRYKITEKSQAVAFWCDPISGHATLYWYRQILGQGPELLVQFQDESVVDDSQLPKDRFSAERLKGVDSTLKIQPAELGDSAMYLCASSLGGTGAKNIQYFGAGTRLSVL.